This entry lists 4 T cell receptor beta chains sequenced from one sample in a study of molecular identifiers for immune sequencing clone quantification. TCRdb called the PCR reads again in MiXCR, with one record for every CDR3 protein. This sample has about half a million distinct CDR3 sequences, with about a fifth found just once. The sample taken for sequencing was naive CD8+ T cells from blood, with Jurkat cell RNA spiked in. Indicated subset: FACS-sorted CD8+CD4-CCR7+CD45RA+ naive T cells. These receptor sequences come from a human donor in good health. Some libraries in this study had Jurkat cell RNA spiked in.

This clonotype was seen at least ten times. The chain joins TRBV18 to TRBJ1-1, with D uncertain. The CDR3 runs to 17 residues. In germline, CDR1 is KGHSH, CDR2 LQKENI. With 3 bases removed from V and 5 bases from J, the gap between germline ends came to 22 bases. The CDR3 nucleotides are TGTGCCAGCTCACCTTCTAGTGGAGTTTATCGGGGTACTGAAGCTTTCTTT. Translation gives CASSPSSGVYRGTEAFF.

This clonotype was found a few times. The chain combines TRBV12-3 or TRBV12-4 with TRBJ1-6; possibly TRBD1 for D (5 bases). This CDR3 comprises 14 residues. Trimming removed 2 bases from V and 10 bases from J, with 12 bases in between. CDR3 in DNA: TGTGCCAGCAGTTTATCGGGGCAGGCATCACCCCTCCACTTT. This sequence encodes CASSLSGQASPLHF.

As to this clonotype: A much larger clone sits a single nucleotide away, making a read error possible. Here the CDR3 reads CSVVQRASWERYF. As DNA, the CDR3 is TGCAGCGTTGTCCAGCGGGCTAGCTGGGAGCGGTACTTC. The chain combines TRBV29-1 with TRBJ2-7, with a weak D call TRBD2 (6 bases). Germline CDR1 and CDR2: SQVTM and ANQGSEA. This CDR3 has 13 amino acids.

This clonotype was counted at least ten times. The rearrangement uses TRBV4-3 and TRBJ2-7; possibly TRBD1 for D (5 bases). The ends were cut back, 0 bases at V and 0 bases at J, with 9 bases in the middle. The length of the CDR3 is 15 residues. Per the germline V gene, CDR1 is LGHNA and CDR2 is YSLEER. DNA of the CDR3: TGCGCCAGCAGCCAAGATCAGGGAAGCTCCTACGAGCAGTACTTC. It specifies CASSQDQGSSYEQYF.